The rows below give T cell receptor beta chains drawn from one sample of a study of shared clonotypes between healthy human individuals. Assay used: immunoSEQ multiplex PCR; TCRdb lists only in-frame clones, some missing. The table records around 2.5 million clones, roughly 93% of them present only once. Sequencing was carried out using naive CD4+ T cells from PBMCs. All receptors derive from a young man in good health. Some clones in this sample may be carry-over from other donors' samples. Each CDR3 is given with its conserved first and last residue. D genes are given only for firm matches. The size entry is marked missing in some rows and otherwise reads once, few, many or a size class.

CDR3aa: CASSQEGGNSPLHF; CDR3nt: TGCGCCAGCAGCCAAGAGGGGGGCAATTCACCCCTCCACTTT; j_gene: TRBJ1-6; abundance: -; d_gene: -; len: 14; v_gene: TRBV4-3
CDR3aa: CASSLVVTSEYNEQFF; CDR3nt: TGCGCCAGCAGCTTGGTCGTGACTAGCGAATACAATGAGCAGTTCTTC; j_gene: TRBJ2-1; abundance: -; d_gene: TRBD2; len: 16; v_gene: TRBV5-1
CDR3aa: CASSPGGFYGYTF; CDR3nt: TGTGCCAGCAGTCCAGGCGGGTTCTATGGCTACACCTTC; j_gene: TRBJ1-2; abundance: once; d_gene: -; len: 13; v_gene: TRBV11-2
CDR3aa: CASSLTRGETQYF; CDR3nt: TGTGCCAGCAGCTTAACACGTGGGGAGACCCAGTACTTC; j_gene: TRBJ2-5; abundance: -; d_gene: -; len: 13; v_gene: TRBV11-1
CDR3aa: CASSLVLSWGPATNEKLFF; CDR3nt: TGTGCCAGCAGCTTAGTTCTTTCGTGGGGACCTGCAACTAATGAAAAACTGTTTTTT; j_gene: TRBJ1-4; abundance: -; d_gene: -; len: 19; v_gene: TRBV11-2
CDR3aa: CASSQVQDPPKGYTF; CDR3nt: TGTGCCAGCAGCCAAGTTCAGGACCCTCCGAAGGGCTACACCTTC; j_gene: TRBJ1-2; abundance: -; d_gene: -; len: 15; v_gene: TRBV4-2
CDR3aa: CASTSRGFINEKLFF; CDR3nt: TGTGCCAGCACTTCTAGGGGGTTTATTAATGAAAAACTGTTTTTT; j_gene: TRBJ1-4; abundance: -; d_gene: -; len: 15; v_gene: TRBV11-2
CDR3aa: CASSFWDFSYEQYF; CDR3nt: TGTGCCAGCAGTTTTTGGGACTTCTCATACGAGCAGTACTTC; j_gene: TRBJ2-7; abundance: -; d_gene: -; len: 14; v_gene: TRBV28
CDR3aa: CASRTSGSATGELFF; CDR3nt: TGTGCCAGCCGTACTAGCGGGAGTGCCACCGGGGAGCTGTTTTTT; j_gene: TRBJ2-2; abundance: once; d_gene: TRBD2; len: 15; v_gene: TRBV6-5
CDR3aa: CASSGQGDEQYF; CDR3nt: TGTGCCAGCAGTGGACAGGGGGACGAGCAGTACTTC; j_gene: TRBJ2-7; abundance: few; d_gene: TRBD1; len: 12; v_gene: TRBV2
CDR3aa: CASSEGAVETQYF; CDR3nt: TGTGCCAGCAGCGAGGGGGCTGTGGAGACCCAGTACTTC; j_gene: TRBJ2-5; abundance: -; d_gene: TRBD1; len: 13; v_gene: TRBV9
CDR3aa: CASSSMTSGAYNEQFF; CDR3nt: TGTGCCAGCAGCTCAATGACTAGCGGGGCCTACAATGAGCAGTTCTTC; j_gene: TRBJ2-1; abundance: -; d_gene: TRBD2; len: 16; v_gene: TRBV7-2
CDR3aa: CAISETDGAGNTIYF; CDR3nt: TGTGCCATCAGTGAGACGGACGGAGCTGGAAACACCATATATTTT; j_gene: TRBJ1-3; abundance: -; d_gene: -; len: 15; v_gene: TRBV10-3
CDR3aa: CASSPYGQVVNTEAFF; CDR3nt: TGTGCCAGCAGCCCCTATGGACAGGTGGTGAACACTGAAGCTTTCTTT; j_gene: TRBJ1-1; abundance: -; d_gene: TRBD1; len: 16; v_gene: TRBV7-2
CDR3aa: CASRITRDRTDTQYF; CDR3nt: TGTGCCAGCAGGATAACGCGGGATCGCACAGATACGCAGTATTTT; j_gene: TRBJ2-3; abundance: -; d_gene: -; len: 15; v_gene: TRBV6-5